Below are 26 T cell receptor beta chains sequenced from a single sample in a study of blood T cell repertoires in COVID-19. Sequencing was performed with immunoSEQ multiplex PCR; in TCRdb, only in-frame clones are kept and a portion is missing. The table has under 350,000 clones, 80% to 90% seen once. Sequenced sample: PBMCs or T cells enriched from blood (not recorded which). Receptors were obtained from a woman in her thirties or forties with acute COVID-19.

This chain uses TRBV5-1 with TRBJ1-6, with no clear D. From germline, CDR1 is SGHRS and CDR2 YFSETQ. V was clipped by 0 bases and J by 4 bases, with 8 bases between them. The CDR3 totals 15 residues. The CDR3: CASSLEGGYNSPLHF. In nucleotides, the CDR3 is TGCGCCAGCAGCTTGGAGGGAGGTTATAATTCACCCCTCCACTTT.

The rearrangement joins TRBV7-2 to TRBJ1-6; 8 bases agree with TRBD1. Germline V lookup: CDR1 SGHTA, CDR2 FQGNSA. The CDR3 length is 14 residues. V was clipped by 0 bases and J by 11 bases; unmatched bases: 3. The CDR3, as DNA: TGTGCCAGCAGCTTAGCTGGCAGGGGGCCACCCCTCCACTTT. It codes for CASSLAGRGPPLHF.

The chain combines TRBV27 with TRBJ1-4; 7 nucleotides agree with TRBD1. Trimming cost V 6 bases and J 5 bases; bases outside gene matches: 6. Looked up from germline, CDR1 is MNHEY and CDR2 is SMNVEV (reference sequence). The length of the CDR3 is 14 residues. The CDR3 region has the DNA TGTGCCAGCAGAATGTCCAGGGGGAATGAAAAACTGTTTTTT. This translates into CASRMSRGNEKLFF.

The rearrangement uses TRBV9 and TRBJ2-5; 7 nucleotides line up with TRBD2. There are 17 residues in the CDR3. Trimming cost V 0 bases and J 1 base; bases outside gene matches: 9. Germline V gene sequence: CDR1 SGDLS, CDR2 YYNGEE. The CDR3: CASSVASAPGGQETQYF. The DNA of the CDR3 is TGTGCCAGCAGCGTAGCTTCTGCACCGGGGGGCCAAGAGACCCAGTACTTC.

The V and J genes are TRBV9 and TRBJ2-3; D gene ambiguous. Germline lookup yields CDR1 SGDLS and CDR2 YYNGEE. The length of the CDR3 is 12 residues. V dropped 4 bases and J dropped 2 bases, with 5 bases sitting between them. The CDR3 DNA follows: TGTGCCAGCAGCTCAAACACAGATACGCAGTATTTT. It yields the protein CASSSNTDTQYF.

The V and J genes are TRBV6-4 and TRBJ2-7; 8 nucleotides line up with TRBD2. In germline, CDR1 is MRHNA, CDR2 SNTAGT. V dropped 0 bases and J dropped 0; count of bases not matched to a gene: 7. This CDR3 is built from 17 residues. The CDR3 is CASSDSPTSGSSYEQYF. The CDR3 nucleotides are TGTGCCAGCAGTGACTCCCCTACTAGCGGAAGCTCCTACGAGCAGTACTTC.

The chain carries TRBV27 and TRBJ2-1, with 8 bases fitting TRBD2. Per the germline V gene, CDR1 is MNHEY and CDR2 is SMNVEV (reference sequence). The CDR3 loop spans 14 amino acids. The ends lost 5 bases at V and 11 bases at J; junction bases unmatched: 11. In DNA, the CDR3 is TGTGCCAGCAGTCCTGGGGGTAGCGGGAAACAGCAGTTCTTC. The encoded protein is CASSPGGSGKQQFF.

The chain employs TRBV24-1 and TRBJ1-5; 10 positions match TRBD1. The V gene's germline CDR1 is KGHDR and CDR2 SFDVKD. The CDR3 runs to 16 residues. Trimming at V came to 3 bases and at J to 4 bases, leaving 5 bases not matched to a gene. In DNA form, the CDR3 reads TGTGCCACCAGTGATACGGGACAGGGGCTGAATCAGCCCCAGCATTTT. This encodes CATSDTGQGLNQPQHF.

The genes are TRBV2 and TRBJ2-7; 7 bases fit TRBD2. Germline V gene data show CDR1 as SNHLY and CDR2 as FYNNEI. V gave up 8 bases and J gave up 4 bases; unmatched junction bases: 8. The CDR3 has 13 residues. CDR3 coding DNA: TGTGCCAGCTCTCTCGGGAGGCAGTACGAGCAGTACTTC. Translating gives CASSLGRQYEQYF.

In this sample, this clone turned up a few times. V usage is TRBV5-1 and J usage is TRBJ1-1, with 10 bases matching TRBD1. V lost 4 bases to trimming and J lost 4 bases; unmatched junction nucleotides: 7. CDR3 size: 15 residues. CDR1 SGHRS and CDR2 YFSETQ come from the germline V gene. This CDR3 reads CASSLRDRGGTEAFF. The CDR3 DNA reads as TGCGCCAGCAGCCTCAGGGACAGGGGAGGCACTGAAGCTTTCTTT.

This chain links TRBV9 with TRBJ2-1; 9 nucleotides match TRBD2. CDR1 is SGDLS and CDR2 is YYNGEE in the germline V gene. The CDR3 sequence is 16 residues long. V lost 1 base, J lost 8 bases, and 10 bases stayed unmatched. CDR3 nucleotide sequence: TGTGCCAGCAGCGTATCCCCTAGCGGGGAGAGGGATGAGCAGTTCTTC. Translated, it gives CASSVSPSGERDEQFF.

V is TRBV5-1 and J is TRBJ2-1; 11 bases match TRBD2. CDR1 is SGHRS and CDR2 is YFSETQ in the germline V gene. The CDR3 spans 15 residues. V lost 0 bases and J lost 6; bases outside the gene matches: 2. The CDR3 region has the DNA TGCGCCAGCAGCTTGGTCACTAGCGGGGGCAATGAGCAGTTCTTC. Residues: CASSLVTSGGNEQFF.

The CDR3 DNA is TGCAGCGTTGAAGGACTAGCGGGGGGCCTTTTAGATACGCAGTATTTT. Protein product: CSVEGLAGGLLDTQYF. The chain carries TRBV29-1 and TRBJ2-3; the match to TRBD2 covers 13 bases. Germline V gives CDR1 SQVTM, CDR2 ANQGSEA. The V and J ends lost 1 base and 5 bases, in that order; junction bases with no gene match: 6. The CDR3 sequence is 16 residues long.

The J gene is TRBJ2-1, the V gene TRBV5-4, with TRBD2 matching 8 bases. The CDR3 is 15 amino acids. V dropped 3 bases and J dropped 12; count of bases not matched to a gene: 14. Per the germline V gene, CDR1 is SGHNT and CDR2 is YYREEE (reference sequence). The CDR3 nucleotides read TGTGCCAGCAGCTCGCGCGGGGGGCCCCTTCTGGGGCAGTTCTTC. Protein product: CASSSRGGPLLGQFF.

J is TRBJ2-7 and V is TRBV19, with TRBD1 matching 7 bases. The trim removed 5 bases at V and 5 bases at J, leaving 6 bases unmatched. Germline V CDR1 and CDR2: LNHDA, SQIVND (reference sequence). This CDR3 spans 13 amino acids. Here the CDR3 DNA reads TGTGCCAGTAGTGTGACAGGGTCCAACGAGCAGTACTTC. Encoded protein: CASSVTGSNEQYF.

J is TRBJ2-7 and V is TRBV4-2; 8 bases line up with TRBD1. This CDR3 has 15 residues. Germline V lookup: CDR1 LGHNA, CDR2 YNFKEQ. The trim removed 0 bases at V and 7 bases at J, leaving 8 bases unmatched. This CDR3 is CASSQEGQGAWEQYF. In nucleotides, the CDR3 is TGTGCCAGCAGCCAAGAGGGGCAGGGGGCGTGGGAGCAGTACTTC.

The chain links TRBV6-2 or TRBV6-3 to TRBJ2-7; 9 nucleotides align to TRBD2. Germline trimming cut 6 bases from V and 4 bases from J; bases unmatched to any gene: 7. Germline V lookup: CDR1 MNHEY, CDR2 SVGEGT. CDR3 size: 14 residues. The chain's CDR3 is CASSNEGLAYEQYF. The CDR3 DNA sequence: TGTGCCAGCAGCAACGAGGGACTAGCATACGAGCAGTACTTC.

This clone appeared a few times. This chain uses TRBV4-3 with TRBJ1-2; D is unresolved. Germline V lookup: CDR1 LGHNA, CDR2 YSLEER. Trimming shortened V by 4 bases and J by 5 bases, and 17 bases separated the two germline ends. The CDR3 is made up of 15 amino acids. The CDR3 DNA sequence: TGCGCCAGCAGCCCCATAAAGGAGCGAAATTATGGCTACACCTTC. This translates into CASSPIKERNYGYTF.

This chain uses TRBV20-1 with TRBJ2-7; maybe TRBD2 (5 bases). The CDR3 covers 11 residues. Germline V gene data show CDR1 as DFQATT and CDR2 as SNEGSKA (reference sequence). V shed 4 bases and J shed 12 bases, with 16 bases lying between them. The CDR3 is CSATSGWSTYF. The DNA of the CDR3 is TGCAGTGCTACCTCGGGGTGGAGTACGTACTTC.

The V and J genes are TRBV20-1 and TRBJ1-2, with a tentative D call TRBD1 (6 bases). The CDR3 consists of 14 residues. The V gene's germline CDR1 is DFQATT and CDR2 SNEGSKA (reference sequence). The ends were cut back, 3 bases at V and 1 base at J, with 12 bases in the middle. The CDR3 bases are TGCAGTGCTAGTCCAGGGGTCCTTAACTATGGCTACACCTTC. Its translation: CSASPGVLNYGYTF.

This sequence joins TRBV6-5 and TRBJ2-1; 9 positions match TRBD1. Per germline, CDR1 MNHEY and CDR2 SVGAGI. V trimming: 6 bases; J trimming: 10 bases; junction bases outside the gene matches: 10. The CDR3 is made up of 14 amino acids. CDR3 DNA: TGTGCCAGCAGGAAACCGGGACAGGGTTGGGAGCAGTTCTTC. This translates into CASRKPGQGWEQFF.

The V and J genes are TRBV18 and TRBJ2-1; the D gene is possibly TRBD1 (5 bases). The CDR3 is made up of 13 amino acids. Germline V gene data show CDR1 as KGHSH and CDR2 as LQKENI. V lost 2 bases to trimming and J lost 14 bases, with 16 bases between them. The CDR3 reads CASSPSSSQGEFF. The CDR3 nucleotides are TGTGCCAGCTCACCAAGTTCGTCGCAGGGTGAGTTCTTC.

The sample holds one count of this clone. J is TRBJ1-3 and V is TRBV18; no firm D call. Trimming removed 6 bases at V and 0 bases at J, with 12 bases between. The CDR3 has 15 amino acids. Germline V lookup: CDR1 KGHSH, CDR2 LQKENI. CDR3 bases: TGTGCCAGCTCCTCGGTACCGAACTCTGGAAACACCATATATTTT. Protein: CASSSVPNSGNTIYF. The full variable domain, with the rest looked up from reference TRBV18 and TRBJ1-3, is NAGVMQNPRHLVRRRGQEARLRCSPMKGHSHVYWYRQLPEEGLKFMVYLQKENIIDESGMPKERFSAEFPKEGPSILRIQQVVRGDSAAYFCASSSVPNSGNTIYFGEGSWLTVV.

The chain recombines TRBV28 with TRBJ2-7, with 10 nucleotides matching TRBD1. Trimming took 6 bases from V and 3 from J; bases not matched to a gene: 8. Germline V gene data show CDR1 as MDHEN and CDR2 as SYDVKM. The CDR3 consists of 15 residues. The CDR3 DNA sequence: TGTGCCAGCAGCACGACCGGGACAGGGGTCTACGAGCAGTACTTC. Encoded protein: CASSTTGTGVYEQYF.

The J gene is TRBJ1-6, the V gene TRBV6-5, with D possibly TRBD1 on 5 matching bases. V was clipped by 0 bases and J by 7 bases, with 13 bases between them. The length of the CDR3 is 16 residues. The germline V gene has CDR1 MNHEY and CDR2 SVGAGI. Here the CDR3 reads CASSYSVGQINSPLHF. Written as DNA, the CDR3 is TGTGCCAGCAGTTACTCGGTAGGACAAATAAATTCACCCCTCCACTTT.

The V call is TRBV4-2, the J call TRBJ1-2; 10 bases agree with TRBD1. The CDR3 runs 16 residues. V lost 1 base, J lost 4 bases, and 6 bases stayed unmatched. Germline CDR1 and CDR2: LGHNA and YNFKEQ. CDR3 in DNA: TGTGCCAGCAGCCAAGCCGGGACAGGGGATATCTATGGCTACACCTTC. Translation gives CASSQAGTGDIYGYTF.